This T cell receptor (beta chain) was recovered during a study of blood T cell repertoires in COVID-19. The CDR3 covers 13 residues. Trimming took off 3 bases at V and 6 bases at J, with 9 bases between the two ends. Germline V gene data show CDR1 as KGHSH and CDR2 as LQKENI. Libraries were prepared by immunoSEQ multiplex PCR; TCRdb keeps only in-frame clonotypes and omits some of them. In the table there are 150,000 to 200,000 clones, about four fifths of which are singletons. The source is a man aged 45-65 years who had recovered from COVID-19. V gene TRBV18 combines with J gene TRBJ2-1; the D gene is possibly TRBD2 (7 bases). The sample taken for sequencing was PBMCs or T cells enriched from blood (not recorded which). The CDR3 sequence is CASSPGGRNEQFF. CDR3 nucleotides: TGTGCCAGCTCACCGGGGGGGCGCAATGAGCAGTTCTTC. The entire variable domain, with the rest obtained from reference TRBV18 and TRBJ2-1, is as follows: NAGVMQNPRHLVRRRGQEARLRCSPMKGHSHVYWYRQLPEEGLKFMVYLQKENIIDESGMPKERFSAEFPKEGPSILRIQQVVRGDSAAYFCASSPGGRNEQFFGPGTRLTVL.